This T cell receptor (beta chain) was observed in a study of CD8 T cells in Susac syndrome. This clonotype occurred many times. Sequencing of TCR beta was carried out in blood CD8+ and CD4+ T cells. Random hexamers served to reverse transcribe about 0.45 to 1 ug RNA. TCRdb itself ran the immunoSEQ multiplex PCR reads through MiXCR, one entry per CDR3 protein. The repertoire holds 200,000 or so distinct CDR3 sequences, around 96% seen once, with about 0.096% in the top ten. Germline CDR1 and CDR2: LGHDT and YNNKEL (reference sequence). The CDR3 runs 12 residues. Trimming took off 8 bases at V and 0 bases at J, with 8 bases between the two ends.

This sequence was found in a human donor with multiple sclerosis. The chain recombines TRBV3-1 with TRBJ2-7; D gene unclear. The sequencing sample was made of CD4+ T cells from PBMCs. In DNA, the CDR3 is TGTGCCAGCTCACCTAGCTCCTACGAGCAGTACTTC. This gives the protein CASSPSSYEQYF.